This TCR beta chain was retrieved from a study of shared clonotypes between healthy human individuals (dated by TCRdb to about 2020). As for the study more broadly: The cohort comprised two women and a few men aged 18 to 49 years. To increase sequencing depth and limit assay-specific biases, different laboratories used diverse techniques to prepare libraries and sequence TCR repertoires. For each donor, CD4 naive and CD4 memory were each given three plates, CD8 naive was given two plates, and CD8 memory was given one plate. Each donor's leukapheresis produced roughly between roughly 0.9 and 9 billion PBMCs. To estimate repertoire size and how much clonotype sharing occurs between individuals, the study deeply sequenced the blood TCR repertoires of a handful of healthy adults.

Study-level results and caveats: The genetic and exposure-history diversity represented was limited by the small number of donors. When several donors were compared, the shared fraction of clonotypes was around 5.1% for naive CD4, more than 3% for naive CD8, roughly 2.3% for memory CD4, and less than 0.5% for memory CD8. Sampling was restricted to blood, and TCR repertoires in tissues likely differ from the TCR repertoires found in blood. Rarefaction of sorted-subset datasets indicated incomplete sequencing despite the large sequencing depth. Compared with non-shared clonotypes, the clonotypes found in all four sorted-subset donors had higher generation probabilities. Based on pairwise subsampling, the degree of clonotype sharing among donors was expected to be affected by sequencing depth. Naive subsets generally had larger estimated clonotype richness than memory subsets did.

Using the deep immunoSEQ assay, TCR CDR3 regions were amplified from genomic DNA by multiplex PCR. Extracted genomic DNA from each cell subset was spread evenly across all wells of several immunoSEQ 96-well plates, with each plate serving as a replicate. For sorted subsets, each replicate PCR was loaded with roughly 190 ng genomic DNA, equivalent to 25,000 to 30,000 T cell genomes. Purified libraries were quantified with a Qubit 3.0 fluorometer, sized on a Bioanalyzer 2100, and re-quantified with the KAPA Library Quantification kit. Every immunoSEQ 96-well plate was sequenced on a dedicated single-read 150-cycle Illumina NextSeq 550 flow cell. Processing in the source paper ran as follows. Because the immunoSEQ output included only junctional sequences and no quality scores, the filtering could not be the same as the filtering used for full-length reads. To assign V/J genes and CDR3, sequences were annotated against IMGT germline references using PyIR, a Python wrapper for IgBLAST v1.9. Any read was removed if the V/J assignment was weak (E-value above 1e-6), the CDR3 was missing, or the read contained stop codons, out-of-frame junctions, or ambiguous translated residues. V3J clonotypes were defined as sequences sharing an identical inferred V gene, J gene, and CDR3 amino acid sequence. Percentage overlap between repertoires was calculated by dividing the number of shared unique clonotypes by the size of the smaller repertoire. Three approaches were used to assess repertoire richness: RTK rarefaction, the Chao1 estimator, and Recon v2.1 estimates of unobserved clonotypes. Generation probabilities for all TCRbeta clonotypes obtained by the gDNA method from a few donors were computed using OLGA. In TCRdb, the immuneACCESS table is reduced to in-frame sequences with V and J assigned. These tables do not hold every clone; where another copy was compared, an unresolved V gene accounts for under half, and the others remain unexplained. V, J and clone size were drawn from that table, and D and trimming were deduced from the DNA. In all, the sample holds roughly 600,000 clones, and about 98% of those were seen once. The top ten clones comprise 0.3% to 0.35% of the sample.

The germline V gene (reference sequence) provides CDR1 LNHNV and CDR2 YYDKDF. V lost 0 bases and J lost 5 bases; the stretch between them is 10 bases long. The CDR3 sequence holds 15 residues, the cysteine and phenylalanine included. Of all the DNA, just the CDR3 is kept, 45 bases in frame from base 1. In the case of this clone: Its antigen specificity is not known. The input lacks base qualities; no much larger clone sits a single base away.

CD8 naive samples were CD45RO-negative cells positively selected for CCR7, giving a CD45RA+CCR7+ population that excluded TemRA cells. Donors were healthy HIV-negative adults with no recently reported acute infections or vaccinations. Only Caucasian adults living in Nashville, Tennessee, USA were represented among the donors. After blood collection by leukapheresis, PBMCs were isolated using Ficoll-Histopaque density gradient centrifugation and then cryopreserved in the vapor phase of liquid nitrogen. Analytical flow cytometry was used to check the purity and quantity of each magnetically sorted T cell population. Genomic DNA was isolated from every sorted fraction and measured by UV absorbance on a Nanodrop 2000c.

The chain couples TRBV15 to TRBJ1-4, with a tentative D gene TRBD1 over 5 matching bases. This receptor was obtained from a man aged 30 to 39 in good health. Sequenced material: naive CD8+ T cells sorted from blood. The label giving this sample's cell subset or site can be read as: CD45RA+CCR7+. Read as DNA, the sequence is TGTGCCACCAGCAGAGAAGCCGGGGGGAATGAAAAACTGTTTTTT. It translates as CATSREAGGNEKLFF.